The rows below give T cell receptor beta chains drawn from one sample of a study of T cells in Graves' hyperthyroidism and ophthalmopathy. MiXCR, run by TCRdb on the multiplex PCR reads, gives a single entry per CDR3 protein. The sample yields hundreds of thousands of distinct CDR3 sequences, about a third seen once. The sample was blood. These receptors were taken from a woman aged 40 to 49 with Graves' hyperthyroidism. CDR3s include the opening cysteine and the closing phenylalanine or tryptophan. Fields, in order: D gene, V gene, clone size, J gene, CDR3 protein, CDR3 DNA. The D gene is left open where the match is weak. Clone sizes are given selectively: once, few, many, or a class where the clone is expanded.

d_gene: TRBD1; v_gene: TRBV7-9; abundance: few; j_gene: TRBJ1-2; CDR3aa: CASTIGTVLHGYTF; CDR3nt: TGTGCCAGCACCATAGGGACAGTCCTCCATGGCTACACCTTC
d_gene: NA; v_gene: TRBV11-2; abundance: many; j_gene: TRBJ2-6; CDR3aa: CASSLGSPANVLTF; CDR3nt: TGTGCCAGCAGCTTAGGTAGCCCGGCCAACGTCCTGACTTTC
d_gene: NA; v_gene: TRBV4-1; abundance: few; j_gene: TRBJ2-5; CDR3aa: CASSQDGEGADQETQYF; CDR3nt: TGCGCCAGCAGCCAAGATGGGGAAGGGGCGGACCAAGAGACCCAGTACTTC
d_gene: NA; v_gene: TRBV2; abundance: NA; j_gene: TRBJ1-1; CDR3aa: CASSIGGARRGTEAFF; CDR3nt: TGTGCCAGCAGCATTGGGGGGGCCCGGCGGGGCACTGAAGCTTTCTTT
d_gene: TRBD1; v_gene: TRBV12-3/TRBV12-4; abundance: few; j_gene: TRBJ1-5; CDR3aa: CASSTGGVLPQHF; CDR3nt: TGTGCCAGCAGTACAGGGGGGGTCCTGCCCCAGCATTTT
d_gene: TRBD2; v_gene: TRBV20-1; abundance: many; j_gene: TRBJ2-5; CDR3aa: CSARESRGLKTQYF; CDR3nt: TGCAGTGCTAGAGAGTCGCGGGGACTAAAGACCCAGTACTTC
d_gene: TRBD1; v_gene: TRBV28; abundance: NA; j_gene: TRBJ1-1; CDR3aa: CASSPTRQGATTEAFF; CDR3nt: TGTGCCAGCAGCCCAACACGACAGGGGGCGACCACTGAAGCTTTCTTT
d_gene: NA; v_gene: TRBV7-9; abundance: many; j_gene: TRBJ1-2; CDR3aa: CASSGQRDTVANYGYTF; CDR3nt: TGTGCCAGCAGCGGACAGCGGGATACCGTAGCTAACTATGGCTACACCTTC
d_gene: NA; v_gene: TRBV7-2; abundance: few; j_gene: TRBJ1-1; CDR3aa: CASSLVGRGSTEAFF; CDR3nt: TGTGCCAGCAGCTTGGTAGGAAGGGGCAGCACTGAAGCTTTCTTT
d_gene: NA; v_gene: TRBV7-2; abundance: few; j_gene: TRBJ1-6; CDR3aa: CASRNNSPLHF; CDR3nt: TGTGCCAGCAGAAATAATTCACCCCTCCACTTT
d_gene: TRBD2; v_gene: TRBV29-1; abundance: many; j_gene: TRBJ2-5; CDR3aa: CSARFTQAGGPIETQYF; CDR3nt: TGCAGCGCCAGATTCACCCAAGCGGGAGGGCCGATCGAGACCCAGTACTTC
d_gene: TRBD1; v_gene: TRBV10-3; abundance: many; j_gene: TRBJ1-1; CDR3aa: CATKLTEGADTEAFF; CDR3nt: TGTGCCACCAAACTCACGGAGGGGGCGGACACTGAAGCTTTCTTT
d_gene: NA; v_gene: TRBV12-3/TRBV12-4; abundance: NA; j_gene: TRBJ1-6; CDR3aa: CASSGGAGGSPLHF; CDR3nt: TGTGCCAGCAGCGGGGGGGCCGGCGGTTCACCCCTCCACTTT
d_gene: TRBD2; v_gene: TRBV7-2; abundance: few; j_gene: TRBJ2-7; CDR3aa: CASSPPWGGLAAYEQYF; CDR3nt: TGTGCCAGCAGCCCACCTTGGGGGGGACTGGCTGCCTACGAGCAGTACTTC
d_gene: NA; v_gene: TRBV7-2; abundance: many; j_gene: TRBJ1-3; CDR3aa: CASSQGQSSGNTIYF; CDR3nt: TGTGCCAGCAGCCAAGGACAGAGCTCTGGAAACACCATATATTTT